The 27 T cell receptor beta chains presented below share a single source sample, sequenced in a study of blood T cell repertoires in COVID-19 (dated by TCRdb to the early 2020s). Receptor libraries were prepared by the immunoSEQ multiplex PCR assay. Drawn from immuneACCESS, this table holds only the in-frame rearrangements with V and J called that TCRdb kept. Clones are partly lost; checked studies trace under half to an unresolved V gene and leave the rest unexplained. The sample table records hundreds of thousands of clones; about four fifths of these occur just once. The top ten clonotypes cover roughly 8% of the sample. Material for sequencing was peripheral blood. The receptors stem from a woman older than 75 with COVID-19, enrolled during active disease.

V and J are TRBV28 and TRBJ1-6, with 7 nucleotides matching TRBD1. Trimming took 7 bases from V and 6 from J; bases not matched to a gene: 12. The CDR3 is made up of 16 amino acids. The germline CDR1 and CDR2 sequences are MDHEN and SYDVKM. The CDR3 spells CASKLGPDRANSPLHF. CDR3 DNA: TGTGCCAGCAAATTGGGCCCAGACAGGGCTAATTCACCCCTCCACTTT.

This sequence joins TRBV12-3 or TRBV12-4 and TRBJ2-1; tentatively, D is TRBD2 (6 bases). The CDR3 extends over 13 amino acids. Trimming left V 10 bases short and J 10 bases short, with 20 bases between. The CDR3 DNA reads TGTGCCACGATGGGGGGATCTCGCACCGAGCAGTTCTTC. Residues: CATMGGSRTEQFF.

The chain couples TRBV7-2 to TRBJ1-1; 8 nucleotides agree with TRBD1. The CDR3 consists of 14 residues. J gave up 5 bases and V 5 bases, and 7 bases lay outside the gene matches. The germline V gene has CDR1 SGHTA and CDR2 FQGNSA. CDR3 region: CASSGRQGKTEAFF. In DNA form, the CDR3 reads TGTGCCAGCAGCGGTCGACAGGGGAAGACTGAAGCTTTCTTT.

The chain couples TRBV3-1 (or the pseudogene TRBV3-2) to TRBJ2-7; 12 nucleotides line up with TRBD2. The length of the CDR3 is 14 residues. CDR1 is LGHDT and CDR2 is YNNKEL in the germline V gene (reference sequence). The ends lost 4 bases at V and 6 bases at J; junction bases unmatched: 4. The CDR3 sequence is CASSRTSGILEQYF. As DNA, the CDR3 is TGTGCCAGCAGCCGGACTAGCGGGATCCTCGAGCAGTACTTC.

J is TRBJ1-3 and V is TRBV9, with TRBD1 matching 7 bases. J gave up 3 bases and V 3 bases, and 6 bases lay outside the gene matches. Germline CDR1 reads SGDLS; CDR2 reads YYNGEE. This CDR3 is built from 15 residues. Here the CDR3 DNA reads TGTGCCAGCAGCGAGGGGGACAGTCATGGAAACACCATATATTTT. It encodes CASSEGDSHGNTIYF. The variable domain in full, with the rest retrieved from reference TRBV9 and TRBJ1-3, is DSGVTQTPKHLITATGQRVTLRCSPRSGDLSVYWYQQSLDQGLQFLIQYYNGEERAKGNILERFSAQQFPDLHSELNLSSLELGDSALYFCASSEGDSHGNTIYFGEGSWLTVV.

V usage is TRBV18 and J usage is TRBJ2-5; TRBD1 is a possible D gene (5 bases). Per germline, CDR1 KGHSH and CDR2 LQKENI. Deletions cut 5 bases from V and 1 base from J, with 11 bases between. CDR3 length: 14 residues. For the CDR3, the DNA is TGTGCCAGCTCATACACAGGATTCCAAGAGACCCAGTACTTC. Its protein product is CASSYTGFQETQYF.

The V gene is TRBV10-3, the J gene TRBJ1-1; D might be TRBD1 (5 bases). The V end lost 5 bases, the J end lost 1 base, and 14 bases lay between the germline ends. CDR1 ENHRY and CDR2 SYGVKD come from the germline V gene. This CDR3 has 15 residues. For the CDR3, the DNA is TGTGCCATCAGTCAGGCAGGGCCGAGGAACACTGAAGCTTTCTTT. The encoded protein is CAISQAGPRNTEAFF.

The chain links TRBV28 to TRBJ1-2; the D gene is possibly TRBD1 (5 bases). The CDR3 consists of 15 residues. Germline CDR1 MDHEN, CDR2 SYDVKM. Trimming took 5 bases from V and 4 from J, leaving 17 bases between them. The CDR3 sequence: CASSLGAQVLYGYTF. The DNA for the CDR3 is TGTGCCAGCAGTCTAGGGGCACAGGTCCTCTATGGCTACACCTTC.

V is TRBV7-9 and J is TRBJ1-1; perhaps TRBD1 as D (5 bases). V lost 7 bases and J lost 0, with 12 bases in between. CDR1 is SEHNR and CDR2 is FQNEAQ in the germline V gene (reference sequence). This CDR3 has 14 amino acids. The CDR3 sequence is CASTGAPMNTEAFF. The CDR3 DNA reads as TGTGCCAGCACCGGGGCCCCTATGAACACTGAAGCTTTCTTT. Full variable domain (missing parts from reference TRBV7-9 and TRBJ1-1): DTGVSQNPRHKITKRGQNVTFRCDPISEHNRLYWYRQTLGQGPEFLTYFQNEAQLEKSRLLSDRFSAERPKGSFSTLEIQRTEQGDSAMYLCASTGAPMNTEAFFGQGTRLTVV.

This clone has only one observation. J is TRBJ1-1 and V is TRBV6-4; perhaps TRBD1 as D (5 bases). The germline gives CDR1 MRHNA, CDR2 SNTAGT. The germline V and J ends were trimmed by 3 bases and 2 bases, with 7 bases remaining between them. This CDR3 is 13 amino acids long. CDR3 DNA: TGTGCCAGCAGTGAGCAGGGAAACACTGAAGCTTTCTTT. It is translated as CASSEQGNTEAFF.

The V gene is TRBV28, the J gene TRBJ2-7, with a possible D match to TRBD2 (5 bases). In germline, CDR1 is MDHEN, CDR2 SYDVKM. This CDR3 has 14 residues. Trimming cost V 8 bases and J 0 bases, with 14 bases left between them. CDR3 nucleotide sequence: TGTGCCAGCTCCCAAGGCCTAGCCTCCTACGAGCAGTACTTC. It translates to CASSQGLASYEQYF.

The chain joins TRBV11-2 to TRBJ2-1, with 10 bases lining up with TRBD1. The J segment lost 4 bases and the V segment lost 4 bases, leaving 7 bases of the junction unmatched. The CDR3 sequence is 16 residues long. The germline V gene encodes CDR1 SGHAT and CDR2 FQNNGV. CDR3 bases: TGTGCCAGCAGCTCCTTTGGGACAGGGGTTTACAATGAGCAGTTCTTC. This codes for CASSSFGTGVYNEQFF. Full variable domain (missing parts from reference TRBV11-2 and TRBJ2-1): EAGVAQSPRYKIIEKRQSVAFWCNPISGHATLYWYQQILGQGPKLLIQFQNNGVVDDSQLPKDRFSAERLKGVDSTLKIQPAKLEDSAVYLCASSSFGTGVYNEQFFGPGTRLTVL.

The CDR3: CASSLVAGASTDTQYF. CDR3 DNA: TGCGCCAGCAGCTTGGTAGCGGGGGCTAGCACAGATACGCAGTATTTT. This rearrangement joins TRBV5-1 to TRBJ2-3, with 9 bases that match TRBD2. Germline CDR1 and CDR2: SGHRS and YFSETQ. This CDR3 has 16 residues. With V trimmed by 0 bases and J by 0 bases, 2 bases remained unmatched.

The chain links TRBV5-4 to TRBJ2-4; possibly TRBD2 for D (6 bases). The ends were cut back, 2 bases at V and 6 bases at J, with 12 bases in the middle. The CDR3 sequence is 14 residues long. CDR1 and CDR2 (germline): SGHNT, YYREEE (reference sequence). In DNA, the CDR3 is TGTGCCAGCAGCTTCCCGGGGGACGGAAACATTCAGTACTTC. Protein sequence: CASSFPGDGNIQYF.

The chain links TRBV15 to TRBJ2-1, with D unclear. The V end was cut by 0 bases, the J end by 7 bases, with 13 bases between. Germline lookup yields CDR1 LNHNV and CDR2 YYDKDF (reference sequence). This CDR3 contains 15 residues. CDR3 nucleotide sequence: TGTGCCACCAGCAGAGATCGAGCCTCCCGGAATGAGCAGTTCTTC. This sequence encodes CATSRDRASRNEQFF.

This chain joins TRBV12-3 or TRBV12-4 and TRBJ2-4; D unresolved. The CDR3 loop spans 13 amino acids. V was shortened by 5 bases and J by 7 bases, with 12 bases between the two germline ends. This CDR3 is CASSPATGNIQYF. The DNA of the CDR3 is TGTGCCAGCAGTCCCGCCACCGGGAACATTCAGTACTTC.

This clone has more than one count but fewer than ten. The rearrangement links TRBV28 to TRBJ1-2; D call uncertain. Germline V gene lookup returns CDR1 MDHEN and CDR2 SYDVKM. The V end was cut by 5 bases, the J end by 6 bases, with 7 bases between. This CDR3 is built from 11 residues. As DNA, the CDR3 is TGTGCCAGCAGTACGCAGGATGGCTACACCTTC. This sequence encodes CASSTQDGYTF.

V and J are TRBV11-3 and TRBJ2-1; D might be TRBD1 (6 bases). V lost 5 bases to trimming and J lost 8 bases, with 19 bases between them. Germline CDR1 and CDR2: SGHNT and YENEEA. The CDR3 runs 15 residues. In nucleotides, the CDR3 is TGTGCCAGCAGCCTAGGGGGACAACTCTTCGATGAGCAGTTCTTC. Amino acid sequence: CASSLGGQLFDEQFF.

CDR3 sequence: CASSPPRTGTHEQYF. CDR3 DNA: TGTGCCAGCAGCCCCCCCAGGACAGGGACTCACGAGCAGTACTTC. The V and J genes are TRBV7-6 and TRBJ2-7; 8 nucleotides line up with TRBD1. Losses at the gene ends were 5 bases for V and 5 bases for J; bases not matched to a gene: 11. The CDR3 contains 15 residues. Looked up from germline, CDR1 is SGHVS and CDR2 is FNYEAQ. Full variable domain (outside the CDR3, taken from reference TRBV7-6 and TRBJ2-7): GAGVSQSPRYKVTKRGQDVALRCDPISGHVSLYWYRQALGQGPEFLTYFNYEAQQDKSGLPNDRFSAERPEGSISTLTIQRTEQRDSAMYRCASSPPRTGTHEQYFGPGTRLTVT.

The CDR3 is CASSFLPAGDSPLHF. The CDR3 coding sequence is TGCGCCAGCAGCTTCTTACCGGCAGGGGATTCACCCCTCCACTTT. V usage is TRBV5-1 and J usage is TRBJ1-6; a weak D match, TRBD1 (6 bases). The CDR3 length is 15 residues. Deletions cut 2 bases from V and 8 bases from J, with 14 bases between. CDR1 and CDR2 (germline): SGHRS, YFSETQ.

This chain uses TRBV30 with TRBJ1-2; D unclear. The CDR3 covers 15 residues. The V gene's germline CDR1 is GTSNPN and CDR2 SVGIG (reference sequence). V lost 0 bases and J lost 6, with 17 bases in between. The CDR3 is CAWSVRLGGDDGYTF. CDR3 DNA: TGTGCCTGGAGTGTACGATTAGGAGGAGACGATGGCTACACCTTC.

The V and J genes are TRBV3-1 (or the pseudogene TRBV3-2) and TRBJ2-7; 10 bases are shared with TRBD2. Germline values: CDR1 LGHDT, CDR2 YNNKEL (reference sequence). V was pared by 5 bases and J by 4 bases, with 11 bases of the junction left unmatched. The CDR3 covers 16 residues. Here the CDR3 reads CASSSRLAGTIYEQYF. The CDR3 nucleotides read TGTGCCAGCAGCTCCCGACTAGCGGGTACAATTTACGAGCAGTACTTC.

There are a few counts of this clone. DNA for the CDR3: TGTGCCTGGAGTGCGTTTGCGGAGGCCACAGATACGCAGTATTTT. As protein: CAWSAFAEATDTQYF. The chain couples TRBV30 to TRBJ2-3; possibly TRBD2 for D (5 bases). The germline V gene encodes CDR1 GTSNPN and CDR2 SVGIG (reference sequence). This CDR3 contains 15 residues. V lost 1 base to trimming and J lost 2 bases, with 13 bases between them.

The rearrangement joins TRBV30 to TRBJ1-6; D is ambiguous. CDR1 and CDR2 (germline): GTSNPN, SVGIG (reference sequence). Deletions cut 0 bases from V and 10 bases from J, with 10 bases between. CDR3 size: 13 residues. The CDR3 reads CAWSVTPNSPLHF. CDR3 sequence (DNA): TGTGCCTGGAGTGTTACCCCTAACTCACCCCTCCACTTT.

The rearrangement links TRBV18 to TRBJ2-1, with 10 bases matching TRBD2. The CDR3 length is 18 residues. V shed 1 base and J 5 bases; nucleotides not matched to a gene: 11. From germline, CDR1 is KGHSH and CDR2 LQKENI. The CDR3 DNA reads as TGTGCCAGCTCACCACAACTCCTTCTAGCGGGAGCCAACAATGAGCAGTTCTTC. Protein sequence: CASSPQLLLAGANNEQFF. Looking up the rest from reference TRBV18 and TRBJ2-1 gives the full variable domain: NAGVMQNPRHLVRRRGQEARLRCSPMKGHSHVYWYRQLPEEGLKFMVYLQKENIIDESGMPKERFSAEFPKEGPSILRIQQVVRGDSAAYFCASSPQLLLAGANNEQFFGPGTRLTVL.

V gene TRBV10-3 combines with J gene TRBJ2-5; 7 bases align to TRBD2. V was pared by 2 bases and J by 5 bases, with 8 bases of the junction left unmatched. There are 15 residues in the CDR3. CDR1 ENHRY and CDR2 SYGVKD come from the germline V gene. This chain's CDR3 is CAISEGAGLGETQYF. CDR3 in DNA: TGTGCCATCAGTGAGGGAGCGGGACTGGGGGAGACCCAGTACTTC.

This clone was recorded only once. The DNA of the CDR3 is TGTGCCAGCAGTAGACAGTCTATCTATGCCTATGGCTACACCTTC. Amino acids: CASSRQSIYAYGYTF. The chain links TRBV28 to TRBJ1-2, with a weak D call TRBD1 (5 bases). The V and J ends lost 5 bases and 4 bases respectively, with 17 bases between them. The CDR3 spans 15 residues. CDR1 MDHEN and CDR2 SYDVKM come from the germline V gene.